These 22 T cell receptor beta chains were sequenced from one sample in a study of T cell changes during pregnancy in multiple sclerosis. Libraries were prepared by immunoSEQ multiplex PCR; TCRdb keeps only in-frame clonotypes and omits some of them. The table has about 45,000 clones, 90% to 97% seen once. The source material was peripheral blood, sampled in the second trimester of pregnancy. The receptor set was obtained from a female donor with multiple sclerosis, enrolled in a pregnancy study.

This clone was detected only once. The chain couples TRBV7-9 to TRBJ2-7, with 9 bases that match TRBD2. V was pared by 5 bases and J by 0 bases, with 8 bases of the junction left unmatched. The CDR3 is 16 residues long. Looked up from germline, CDR1 is SEHNR and CDR2 is FQNEAQ (reference sequence). CDR3 sequence (DNA): TGTGCCAGCAGCCTCATTAGCGGGAGAGCCTCCTACGAGCAGTACTTC. It codes for CASSLISGRASYEQYF. Filled out from reference TRBV7-9 and TRBJ2-7, the complete variable domain reads DTGVSQNPRHKITKRGQNVTFRCDPISEHNRLYWYRQTLGQGPEFLTYFQNEAQLEKSRLLSDRFSAERPKGSFSTLEIQRTEQGDSAMYLCASSLISGRASYEQYFGPGTRLTVT.

The chain links TRBV7-9 to TRBJ2-5; 12 bases map to TRBD2. The CDR3 covers 18 residues. Losses at the gene ends were 7 bases for V and 2 bases for J; bases not matched to a gene: 14. Germline CDR1 SEHNR, CDR2 FQNEAQ (reference sequence). CDR3 nucleotide sequence: TGTGCCAGCACCCGGCGGGATTGGCTAGCGGGGGGGCAAGAGACCCAGTACTTC. Its translation is CASTRRDWLAGGQETQYF. The whole variable domain, remainder taken from reference TRBV7-9 and TRBJ2-5, is DTGVSQNPRHKITKRGQNVTFRCDPISEHNRLYWYRQTLGQGPEFLTYFQNEAQLEKSRLLSDRFSAERPKGSFSTLEIQRTEQGDSAMYLCASTRRDWLAGGQETQYFGPGTRLLVL.

V is TRBV5-1 and J is TRBJ1-1; weak D call: TRBD1 (5 bases). V lost 0 bases and J 6 bases, leaving 15 bases between the germline ends. Germline CDR1 is SGHRS and CDR2 is YFSETQ. This CDR3 has 15 amino acids. CDR3 nucleotides: TGCGCCAGCAGCTTGGGCCCCTCCAGGGCCTCTGAAGCTTTCTTT. Amino acid sequence: CASSLGPSRASEAFF.

The J gene is TRBJ2-1, the V gene TRBV19, with 7 bases that match TRBD1. After removal of 3 bases from V and 6 bases from J, the junction contained 2 bases not matched to a gene. In germline, CDR1 is LNHDA, CDR2 SQIVND (reference sequence). CDR3 size: 13 residues. CDR3 coding DNA: TGTGCCAGTAGTATGGGACAGCCCAATGAGCAGTTCTTC. This sequence encodes CASSMGQPNEQFF.

The chain recombines TRBV5-5 with TRBJ1-5; D not resolved. Looked up from germline, CDR1 is SGHKS and CDR2 is YYEKEE (reference sequence). The CDR3 covers 16 residues. Deletions cut 0 bases from V and 1 base from J, with 11 bases between. For the CDR3, the DNA is TGTGCCAGCAGCTTGGAGCCCTTCAGGAGCAATCAGCCCCAGCATTTT. Its protein is CASSLEPFRSNQPQHF. Looking up the rest from reference TRBV5-5 and TRBJ1-5 gives the full variable domain: DAGVTQSPTHLIKTRGQQVTLRCSPISGHKSVSWYQQVLGQGPQFIFQYYEKEERGRGNFPDRFSARQFPNYSSELNVNALLLGDSALYLCASSLEPFRSNQPQHFGDGTRLSIL.

CDR3 sequence: CASRRLTQETQYF. DNA for the CDR3: TGTGCCAGCAGAAGACTGACCCAAGAGACCCAGTACTTC. The chain links TRBV6-1 to TRBJ2-5; the D is unclear. The germline CDR1 and CDR2 sequences are MNHNS and SASEGT. The CDR3 is 13 residues long. Trimming stripped 6 bases from V and 1 base from J, with 9 bases between.

The genes are TRBV5-5 and TRBJ2-7, with a tentative D call TRBD1 (6 bases). The V end lost 5 bases, the J end lost 4 bases, and 19 bases lay between the germline ends. This CDR3 contains 15 residues. CDR1 SGHKS and CDR2 YYEKEE come from the germline V gene (reference sequence). The CDR3: CASSRAEARGYEQYF. For the CDR3, the DNA is TGTGCCAGCAGTCGGGCAGAAGCAAGGGGGTACGAGCAGTACTTC.

The rearrangement joins TRBV6-1 to TRBJ2-1, with 9 bases that match TRBD2. Germline V lookup: CDR1 MNHNS, CDR2 SASEGT. J was trimmed by 7 bases and V by 3 bases; bases with no gene match: 7. The CDR3 length is 15 residues. DNA for the CDR3: TGTGCCAGCAGTGAGGATAGCGGGAGCAGAAATGAGCAGTTCTTC. It is translated as CASSEDSGSRNEQFF.

This rearrangement joins TRBV7-2 to TRBJ2-1, with D tentatively TRBD2 (7 bases). Trimming cost V 1 base and J 7 bases, with 17 bases left between them. CDR1 and CDR2 from the germline V gene are SGHTA and FQGNSA. The CDR3 extends over 16 amino acids. Here the CDR3 reads CASSLVWGGAGNEQFF. The DNA of the CDR3 is TGTGCCAGCAGCTTAGTCTGGGGGGGGGCCGGAAATGAGCAGTTCTTC.

The chain links TRBV5-4 to TRBJ2-5; TRBD2 aligns across 10 bases. The germline gives CDR1 SGHNT, CDR2 YYREEE (reference sequence). J was trimmed by 2 bases and V by 4 bases; bases with no gene match: 5. The CDR3 runs 15 residues. The CDR3 region is CASSPGLAPQETQYF. Here the CDR3 DNA reads TGTGCCAGCAGCCCGGGACTAGCGCCACAAGAGACCCAGTACTTC.

The chain uses TRBV14 and TRBJ1-2; 8 nucleotides align to TRBD1. CDR3 length equals 14 residues. Germline CDR1 is SGHDN and CDR2 is FVKESK. With V trimmed by 1 base and J by 6 bases, 4 bases remained unmatched. The DNA of the CDR3 is TGTGCCAGCAGCCAAGGCGGACAGGGCGATGGCTACACCTTC. As protein: CASSQGGQGDGYTF.

The chain carries TRBV11-3 and TRBJ1-1, with D unclear. From germline, CDR1 is SGHNT and CDR2 YENEEA. This CDR3 is built from 13 residues. The germline V and J ends were trimmed by 2 bases and 1 base, with 5 bases remaining between them. CDR3 in DNA: TGTGCCAGCAGCTTATCAGGGAACACTGAAGCTTTCTTT. This translates into CASSLSGNTEAFF.

V usage is TRBV6-1 and J usage is TRBJ1-1; TRBD1 matches at 10 bases. The CDR3 consists of 13 residues. V was pared by 6 bases and J by 10 bases, with 8 bases of the junction left unmatched. CDR1 and CDR2 from the germline V gene are MNHNS and SASEGT. CDR3 coding DNA: TGTGCCAGCAGCCATATGGGGACAGGGGTAGCTTTCTTT. Protein product: CASSHMGTGVAFF.

This clone was seen just once. The chain joins TRBV2 to TRBJ2-1; D may be TRBD1 (5 bases). CDR1 is SNHLY and CDR2 is FYNNEI in the germline V gene. Trimming cost V 4 bases and J 8 bases, with 30 bases left between them. CDR3 length: 19 amino acids. CDR3 residues: CASSGQVGATLWANYEQFF. CDR3 nucleotides: TGTGCCAGCAGTGGTCAGGTTGGGGCGACCCTTTGGGCGAATTATGAGCAGTTCTTC.

The chain recombines TRBV5-3 with TRBJ1-4; 7 bases fit TRBD1. Being an ORF, TRBV5-3 has a function that is uncertain. This CDR3 spans 16 amino acids. Trimming cost V 5 bases and J 0 bases; bases outside gene matches: 7. CDR3 protein: CARRFGTDSTNEKLFF. For the CDR3, the DNA is TGTGCCAGAAGGTTTGGGACAGACTCAACTAATGAAAAACTGTTTTTT.

The rearrangement links TRBV4-2 to TRBJ2-1; 9 nucleotides line up with TRBD2. V lost 1 base, J lost 10 bases, and 8 bases stayed unmatched. The CDR3 runs 15 residues. CDR1 LGHNA and CDR2 YNFKEQ come from the germline V gene. The CDR3 region has the DNA TGTGCCAGCAGCCAAGGCCCTAGCGGGAATCGGGAGCAGTTCTTC. Translation: CASSQGPSGNREQFF.

The chain uses TRBV5-1 and TRBJ2-3; TRBD2 agrees at 8 bases. The length of the CDR3 is 15 residues. Per the germline V gene, CDR1 is SGHRS and CDR2 is YFSETQ. The V gene end was trimmed by 0 bases and the J gene end by 5 bases; junction bases not matched to a gene: 5. The CDR3 region is CASSLGAGAGDTQYF. In nucleotides, the CDR3 is TGCGCCAGCAGCTTGGGAGCGGGGGCCGGAGATACGCAGTATTTT.

V gene TRBV2 combines with J gene TRBJ1-2; a possible D gene is TRBD1 (6 bases). The germline CDR1 and CDR2 sequences are SNHLY and FYNNEI. The CDR3 extends over 15 amino acids. Trimming cost V 7 bases and J 0 bases, with 15 bases left between them. The CDR3 DNA sequence: TGTGCCAGCATCAGACAGGCGGGGGCTAACTATGGCTACACCTTC. Translation gives CASIRQAGANYGYTF.

This rearrangement joins TRBV19 to TRBJ2-7; TRBD2 matches 10 bases. V shed 4 bases and J 3 bases; nucleotides not matched to a gene: 6. In germline, CDR1 is LNHDA, CDR2 SQIVND (reference sequence). This CDR3 has 15 amino acids. The CDR3 DNA is TGTGCCAGTAGTAATAAGGCTAGCGGGAGCTACGAGCAGTACTTC. Its protein product is CASSNKASGSYEQYF.

The rearrangement uses TRBV4-2 and TRBJ2-7, with D tentatively TRBD1 (5 bases). V lost 2 bases and J 1 base, leaving 12 bases between the germline ends. Germline V gives CDR1 LGHNA, CDR2 YNFKEQ. The CDR3 has 15 residues. The CDR3 sequence is CASSQSAGLSYEQYF. The CDR3 DNA reads TGTGCCAGCAGCCAATCGGCAGGGCTTTCCTACGAGCAGTACTTC.

The rearrangement links TRBV7-9 to TRBJ2-5, with a tentative D call TRBD1 (5 bases). Trimming cost V 2 bases and J 0 bases, with 10 bases left between them. The CDR3 contains 15 residues. CDR1 is SEHNR, CDR2 FQNEAQ, per germline (reference sequence). CDR3 loop: CASSLRGQNQETQYF. The DNA of the CDR3 is TGTGCCAGCAGCTTAAGGGGTCAAAACCAAGAGACCCAGTACTTC.

The rearrangement joins TRBV19 to TRBJ1-2; no clear D gene. CDR3 length: 11 amino acids. Germline CDR1 and CDR2: LNHDA and SQIVND (reference sequence). Trimming removed 9 bases at V and 0 bases at J, with 5 bases between. The CDR3 region has the DNA TGTGCCAGCGTCGCTAACTATGGCTACACCTTC. Amino acid sequence: CASVANYGYTF.